This T cell receptor beta chain was sequenced in a study of graft-versus-host responses after intestinal transplantation. Note on this clone: Its cognate antigen is unknown.

Measured with immunoSEQ multiplex PCR; TCRdb has only the in-frame clones, and not every one. The sample yields some 70,000 clones, roughly 87% seen once. This CDR3 comprises 13 residues. CDR1 LNHDA and CDR2 SQIVND come from the germline V gene (reference sequence). V shed 9 bases and J 3 bases; nucleotides not matched to a gene: 2. The clonotype originates from a human donor who was the organ donor for an intestinal transplant. Here the sequenced sample was unstimulated CD8+ T cells sorted from spleen or lymph node cells, taken before transplant. The chain combines TRBV19 with TRBJ2-1; 10 positions agree with TRBD1. CDR3 amino acids: CASGTGVYNEQFF. In nucleotides, the CDR3 is TGTGCCAGCGGGACAGGGGTCTACAATGAGCAGTTCTTC.